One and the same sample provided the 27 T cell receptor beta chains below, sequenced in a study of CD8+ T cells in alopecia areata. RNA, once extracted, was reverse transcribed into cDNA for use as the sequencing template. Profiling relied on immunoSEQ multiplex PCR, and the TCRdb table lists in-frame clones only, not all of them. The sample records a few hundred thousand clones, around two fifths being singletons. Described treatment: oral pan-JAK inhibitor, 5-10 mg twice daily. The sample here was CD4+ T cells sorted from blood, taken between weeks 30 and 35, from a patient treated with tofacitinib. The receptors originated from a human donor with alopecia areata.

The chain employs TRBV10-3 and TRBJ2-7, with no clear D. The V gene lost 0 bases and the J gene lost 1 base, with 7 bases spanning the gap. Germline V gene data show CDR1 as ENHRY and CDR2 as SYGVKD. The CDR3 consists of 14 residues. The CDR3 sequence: CAISESVQSYEQYF. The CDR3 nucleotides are TGTGCCATCAGTGAGTCCGTCCAGTCCTACGAGCAGTACTTC.

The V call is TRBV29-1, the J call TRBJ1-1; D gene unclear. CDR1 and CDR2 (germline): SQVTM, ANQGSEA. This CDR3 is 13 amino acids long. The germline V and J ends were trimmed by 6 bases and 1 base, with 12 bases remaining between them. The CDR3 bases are TGCAGCGTCATACCCCCGGAGAACACTGAAGCTTTCTTT. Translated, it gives CSVIPPENTEAFF.

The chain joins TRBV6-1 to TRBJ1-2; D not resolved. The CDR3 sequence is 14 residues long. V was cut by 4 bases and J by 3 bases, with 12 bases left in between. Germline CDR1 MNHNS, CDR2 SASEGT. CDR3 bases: TGTGCCAGCAGTGGACCGACTTGGGACTATGGCTACACCTTC. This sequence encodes CASSGPTWDYGYTF.

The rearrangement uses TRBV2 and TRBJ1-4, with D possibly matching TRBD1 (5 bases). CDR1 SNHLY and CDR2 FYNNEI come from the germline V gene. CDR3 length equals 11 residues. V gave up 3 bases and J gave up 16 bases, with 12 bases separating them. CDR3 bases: TGTGCCAGCAGTGAGCTACAGGTACCGTTTTTT. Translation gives CASSELQVPFF.

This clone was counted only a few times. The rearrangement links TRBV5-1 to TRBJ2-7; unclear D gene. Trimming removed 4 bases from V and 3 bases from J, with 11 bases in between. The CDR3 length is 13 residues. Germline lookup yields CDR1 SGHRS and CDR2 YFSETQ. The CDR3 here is CASSLQADYEQYF. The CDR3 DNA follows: TGCGCCAGCAGCCTCCAAGCCGACTACGAGCAGTACTTC.

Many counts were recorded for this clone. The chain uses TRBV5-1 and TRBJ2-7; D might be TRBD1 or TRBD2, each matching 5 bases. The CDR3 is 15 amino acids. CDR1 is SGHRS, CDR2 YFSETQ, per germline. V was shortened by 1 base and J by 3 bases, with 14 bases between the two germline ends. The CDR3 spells CASSLITGRDYEQYF. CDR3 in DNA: TGCGCCAGCAGCTTGATAACGGGACGGGACTACGAGCAGTACTTC.

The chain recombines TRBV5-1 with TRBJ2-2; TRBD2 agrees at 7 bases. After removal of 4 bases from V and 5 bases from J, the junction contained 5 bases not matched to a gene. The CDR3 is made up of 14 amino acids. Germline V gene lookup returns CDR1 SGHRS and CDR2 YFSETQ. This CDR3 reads CASSLTGGTGELFF. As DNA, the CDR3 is TGCGCCAGCAGCCTGACCGGGGGGACCGGGGAGCTGTTTTTT.

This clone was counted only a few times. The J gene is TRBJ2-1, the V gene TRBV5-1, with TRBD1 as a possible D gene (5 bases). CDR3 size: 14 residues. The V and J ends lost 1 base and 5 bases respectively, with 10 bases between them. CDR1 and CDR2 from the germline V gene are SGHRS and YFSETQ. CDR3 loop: CASSLLQGHNEQFF. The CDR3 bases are TGCGCCAGCAGCTTGTTGCAGGGCCACAATGAGCAGTTCTTC.

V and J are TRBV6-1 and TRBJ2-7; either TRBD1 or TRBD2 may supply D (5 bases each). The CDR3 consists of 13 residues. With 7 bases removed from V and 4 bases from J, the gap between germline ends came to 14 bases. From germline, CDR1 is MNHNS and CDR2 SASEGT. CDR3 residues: CASNQGRAYEQYF. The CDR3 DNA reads TGTGCCAGCAACCAGGGACGAGCGTACGAGCAGTACTTC.

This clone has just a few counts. In nucleotides, the CDR3 is TGTGCCAGCAGCTCCTCCTCAGGGGCCCCCGGGGAGCTGTTTTTT. It is translated as CASSSSSGAPGELFF. The rearrangement links TRBV7-3 to TRBJ2-2, with D perhaps TRBD1 (6 bases). Per the germline V gene, CDR1 is SGHTA and CDR2 is FQGTGA. The CDR3 contains 15 residues. V dropped 4 bases and J dropped 6 bases, with 15 bases sitting between them. The full variable domain, in which reference TRBV7-3 and TRBJ2-2 provide the parts outside the CDR3, is GAGVSQTPSNKVTEKGKYVELRCDPISGHTALYWYRQSLGQGPEFLIYFQGTGAADDSGLPNDRFFAVRPEGSVSTLKIQRTERGDSAVYLCASSSSSGAPGELFFGEGSRLTVL.

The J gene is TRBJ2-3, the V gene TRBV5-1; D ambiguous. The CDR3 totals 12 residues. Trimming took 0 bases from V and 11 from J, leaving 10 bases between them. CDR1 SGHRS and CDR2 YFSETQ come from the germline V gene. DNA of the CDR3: TGCGCCAGCAGCTTGGAAGACTCCAGGCAGTATTTT. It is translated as CASSLEDSRQYF.

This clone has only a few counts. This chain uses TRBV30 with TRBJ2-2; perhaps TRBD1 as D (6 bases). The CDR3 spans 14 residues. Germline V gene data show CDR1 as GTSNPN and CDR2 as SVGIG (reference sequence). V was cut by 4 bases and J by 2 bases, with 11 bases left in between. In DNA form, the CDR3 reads TGTGCCTGGAAGCAGGGGATAAACACCGGGGAGCTGTTTTTT. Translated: CAWKQGINTGELFF. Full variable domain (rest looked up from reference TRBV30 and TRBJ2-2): SQTIHQWPATLVQPVGSPLSLECTVEGTSNPNLYWYRQAAGRGLQLLFYSVGIGQISSEVPQNLSASRPQDRQFILSSKKLLLSDSGFYLCAWKQGINTGELFFGEGSRLTVL.

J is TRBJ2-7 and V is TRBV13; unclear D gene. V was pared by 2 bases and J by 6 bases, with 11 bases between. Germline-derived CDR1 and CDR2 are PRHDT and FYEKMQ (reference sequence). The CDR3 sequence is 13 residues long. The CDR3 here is CASSLSEAGEQYF. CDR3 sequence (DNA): TGTGCCAGCAGCTTATCAGAGGCCGGCGAGCAGTACTTC.

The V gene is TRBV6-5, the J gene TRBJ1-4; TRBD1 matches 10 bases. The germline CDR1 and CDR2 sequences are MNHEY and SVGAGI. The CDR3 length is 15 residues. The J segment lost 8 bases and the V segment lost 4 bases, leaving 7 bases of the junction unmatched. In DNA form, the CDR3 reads TGTGCCAGCAGTTCCGACAGGGGGCATGGAGAAAAACTGTTTTTT. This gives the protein CASSSDRGHGEKLFF.

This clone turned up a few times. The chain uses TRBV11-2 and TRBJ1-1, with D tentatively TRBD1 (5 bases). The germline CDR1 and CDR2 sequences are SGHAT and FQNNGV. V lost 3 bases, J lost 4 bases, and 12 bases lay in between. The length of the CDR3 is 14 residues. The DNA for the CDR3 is TGTGCCAGCAGCTTGGAGGGGCGCGGCACTGAAGCTTTCTTT. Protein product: CASSLEGRGTEAFF. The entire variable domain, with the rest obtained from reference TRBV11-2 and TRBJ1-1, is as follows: EAGVAQSPRYKIIEKRQSVAFWCNPISGHATLYWYQQILGQGPKLLIQFQNNGVVDDSQLPKDRFSAERLKGVDSTLKIQPAKLEDSAVYLCASSLEGRGTEAFFGQGTRLTVV.

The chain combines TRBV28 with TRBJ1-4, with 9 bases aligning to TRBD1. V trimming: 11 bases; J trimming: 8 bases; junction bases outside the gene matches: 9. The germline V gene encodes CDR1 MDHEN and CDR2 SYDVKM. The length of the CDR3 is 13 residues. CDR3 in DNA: TGTGCCGGATGGGACAGGGCGGACGAAAAACTGTTTTTT. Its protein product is CAGWDRADEKLFF.

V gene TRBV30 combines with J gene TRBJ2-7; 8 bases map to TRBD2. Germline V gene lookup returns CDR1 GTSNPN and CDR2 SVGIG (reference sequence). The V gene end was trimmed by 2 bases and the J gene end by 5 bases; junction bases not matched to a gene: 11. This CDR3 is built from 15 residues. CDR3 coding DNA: TGTGCCTGGAGTCGTAAGAGCGGGAGAGTAAACGAGCAGTACTTC. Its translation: CAWSRKSGRVNEQYF.

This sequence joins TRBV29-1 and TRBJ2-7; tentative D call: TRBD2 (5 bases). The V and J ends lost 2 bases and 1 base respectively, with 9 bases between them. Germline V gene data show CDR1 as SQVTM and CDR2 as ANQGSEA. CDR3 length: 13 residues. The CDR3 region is CSVESDSSYEQYF. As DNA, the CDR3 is TGCAGCGTTGAATCGGACTCTTCCTACGAGCAGTACTTC.

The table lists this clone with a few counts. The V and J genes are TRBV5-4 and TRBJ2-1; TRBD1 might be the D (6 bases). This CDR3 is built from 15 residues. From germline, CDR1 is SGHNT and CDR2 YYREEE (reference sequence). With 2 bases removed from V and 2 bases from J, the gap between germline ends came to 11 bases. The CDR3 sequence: CASSLGGSPYNEQFF. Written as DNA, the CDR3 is TGTGCCAGCAGCTTAGGGGGTAGTCCCTACAATGAGCAGTTCTTC.

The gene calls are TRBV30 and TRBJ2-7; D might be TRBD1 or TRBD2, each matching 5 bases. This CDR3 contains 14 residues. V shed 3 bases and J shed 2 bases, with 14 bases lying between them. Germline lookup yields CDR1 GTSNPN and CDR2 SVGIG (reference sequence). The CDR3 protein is CAWRYPGLAYEQYF. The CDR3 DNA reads TGTGCCTGGAGATATCCGGGGCTTGCCTACGAGCAGTACTTC.

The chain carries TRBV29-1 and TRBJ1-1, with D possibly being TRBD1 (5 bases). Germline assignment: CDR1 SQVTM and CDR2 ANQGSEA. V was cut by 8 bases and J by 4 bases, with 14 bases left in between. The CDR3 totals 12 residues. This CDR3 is CSCGTMATEAFF. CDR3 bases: TGCAGCTGCGGGACGATGGCCACTGAAGCTTTCTTT.

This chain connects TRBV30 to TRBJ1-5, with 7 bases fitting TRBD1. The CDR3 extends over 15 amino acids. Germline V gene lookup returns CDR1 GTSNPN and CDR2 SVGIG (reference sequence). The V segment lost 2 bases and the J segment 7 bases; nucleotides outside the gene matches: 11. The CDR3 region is CAWSKSVQGRQPQHF. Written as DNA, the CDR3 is TGTGCCTGGAGTAAATCAGTACAGGGGAGGCAGCCCCAGCATTTT. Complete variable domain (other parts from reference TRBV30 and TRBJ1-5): SQTIHQWPATLVQPVGSPLSLECTVEGTSNPNLYWYRQAAGRGLQLLFYSVGIGQISSEVPQNLSASRPQDRQFILSSKKLLLSDSGFYLCAWSKSVQGRQPQHFGDGTRLSIL.

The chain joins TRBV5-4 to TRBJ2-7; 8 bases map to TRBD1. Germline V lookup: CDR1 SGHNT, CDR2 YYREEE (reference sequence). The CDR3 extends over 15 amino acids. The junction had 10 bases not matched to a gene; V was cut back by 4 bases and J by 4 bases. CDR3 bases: TGTGCCAGCAGCAGAACAGGGGGGTTAACTTACGAGCAGTACTTC. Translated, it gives CASSRTGGLTYEQYF.

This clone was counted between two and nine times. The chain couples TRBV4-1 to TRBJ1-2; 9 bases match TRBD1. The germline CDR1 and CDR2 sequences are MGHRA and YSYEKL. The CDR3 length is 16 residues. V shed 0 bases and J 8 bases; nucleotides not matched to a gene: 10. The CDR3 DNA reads TGCGCCAGCAGCCAAGACCCCCGCGGACAGGGGAAAGGCTACACCTTC. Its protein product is CASSQDPRGQGKGYTF.

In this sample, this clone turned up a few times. The CDR3 DNA is TGCGCCAGCAGGATGACAGGGGCAACTAACTATGGCTACACCTTC. Protein: CASRMTGATNYGYTF. The genes are TRBV5-1 and TRBJ1-2; 8 bases align to TRBD1. The ends lost 5 bases at V and 0 bases at J; junction bases unmatched: 6. Per germline, CDR1 SGHRS and CDR2 YFSETQ. There are 15 residues in the CDR3.

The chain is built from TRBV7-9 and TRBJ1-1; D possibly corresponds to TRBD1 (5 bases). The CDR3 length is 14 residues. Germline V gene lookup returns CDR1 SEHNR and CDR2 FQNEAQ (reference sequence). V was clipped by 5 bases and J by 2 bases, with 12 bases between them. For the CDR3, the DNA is TGTGCCAGCAGCAGGAGCGGGACCAACACTGAAGCTTTCTTT. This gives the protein CASSRSGTNTEAFF. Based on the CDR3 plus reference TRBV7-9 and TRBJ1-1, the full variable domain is DTGVSQNPRHKITKRGQNVTFRCDPISEHNRLYWYRQTLGQGPEFLTYFQNEAQLEKSRLLSDRFSAERPKGSFSTLEIQRTEQGDSAMYLCASSRSGTNTEAFFGQGTRLTVV.

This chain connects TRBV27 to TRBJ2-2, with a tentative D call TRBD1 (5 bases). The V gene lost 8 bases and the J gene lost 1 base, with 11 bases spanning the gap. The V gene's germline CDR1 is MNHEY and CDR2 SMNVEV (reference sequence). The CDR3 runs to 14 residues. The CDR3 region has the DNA TGTGCCAGCCTTGACAGCTTGAACACCGGGGAGCTGTTTTTT. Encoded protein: CASLDSLNTGELFF.